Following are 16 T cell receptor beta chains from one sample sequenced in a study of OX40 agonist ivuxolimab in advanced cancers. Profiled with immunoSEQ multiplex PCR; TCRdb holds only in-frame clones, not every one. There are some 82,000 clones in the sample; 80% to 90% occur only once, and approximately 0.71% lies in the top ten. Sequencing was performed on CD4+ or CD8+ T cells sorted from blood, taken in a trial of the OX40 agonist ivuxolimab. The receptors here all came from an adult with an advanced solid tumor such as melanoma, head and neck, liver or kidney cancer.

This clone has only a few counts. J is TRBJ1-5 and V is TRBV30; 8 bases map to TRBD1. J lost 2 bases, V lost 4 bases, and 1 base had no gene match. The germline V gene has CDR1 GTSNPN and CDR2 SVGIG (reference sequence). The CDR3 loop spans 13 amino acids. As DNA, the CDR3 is TGTGCCTGGAAGGACAGGGGCAATCAGCCCCAGCATTTT. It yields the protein CAWKDRGNQPQHF.

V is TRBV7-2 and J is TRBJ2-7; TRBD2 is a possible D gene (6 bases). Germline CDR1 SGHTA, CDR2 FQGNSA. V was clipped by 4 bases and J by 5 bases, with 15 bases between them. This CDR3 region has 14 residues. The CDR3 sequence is CASSSQGGVHEQYF. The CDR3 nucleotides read TGTGCCAGCAGCTCCCAGGGAGGTGTCCACGAGCAGTACTTC.

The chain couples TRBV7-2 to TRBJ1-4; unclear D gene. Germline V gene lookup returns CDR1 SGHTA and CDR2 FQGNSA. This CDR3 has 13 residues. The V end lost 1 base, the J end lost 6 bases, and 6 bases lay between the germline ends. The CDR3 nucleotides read TGTGCCAGCAGCTTAGGGGCGGATGAAAAACTGTTTTTT. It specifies CASSLGADEKLFF.

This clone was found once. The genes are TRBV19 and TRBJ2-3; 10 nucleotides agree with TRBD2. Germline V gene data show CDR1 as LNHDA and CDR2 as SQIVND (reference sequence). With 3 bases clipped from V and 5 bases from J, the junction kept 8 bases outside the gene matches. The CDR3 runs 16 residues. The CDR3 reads CASSIQAGGVRDTQYF. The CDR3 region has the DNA TGTGCCAGTAGTATTCAAGCGGGAGGGGTGCGAGATACGCAGTATTTT.

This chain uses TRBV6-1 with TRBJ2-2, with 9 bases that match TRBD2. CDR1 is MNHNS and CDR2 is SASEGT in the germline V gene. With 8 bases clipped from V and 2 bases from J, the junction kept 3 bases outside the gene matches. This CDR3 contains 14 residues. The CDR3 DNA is TGTGCCAGCTCGACTAGCGGAAACACCGGGGAGCTGTTTTTT. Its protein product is CASSTSGNTGELFF.

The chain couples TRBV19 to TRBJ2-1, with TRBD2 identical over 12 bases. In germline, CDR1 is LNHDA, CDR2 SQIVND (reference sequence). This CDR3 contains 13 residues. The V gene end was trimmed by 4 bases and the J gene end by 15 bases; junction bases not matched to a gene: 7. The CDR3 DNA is TGTGCCAGTAGTACCCAGACTAGCGGGAGTAGGTTCTTC. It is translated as CASSTQTSGSRFF.

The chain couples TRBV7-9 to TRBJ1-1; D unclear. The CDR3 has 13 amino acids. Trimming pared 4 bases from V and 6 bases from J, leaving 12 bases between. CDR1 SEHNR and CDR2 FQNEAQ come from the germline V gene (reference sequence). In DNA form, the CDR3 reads TGTGCCAGCAGCTCTGGACCGCTATCTGAAGCTTTCTTT. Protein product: CASSSGPLSEAFF.

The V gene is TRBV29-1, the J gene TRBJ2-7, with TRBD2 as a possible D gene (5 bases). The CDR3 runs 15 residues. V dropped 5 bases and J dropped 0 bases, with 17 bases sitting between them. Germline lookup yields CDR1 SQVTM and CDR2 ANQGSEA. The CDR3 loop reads CSVRDPKFGSYEQYF. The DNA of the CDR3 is TGCAGCGTTCGGGATCCTAAATTCGGCTCCTACGAGCAGTACTTC.

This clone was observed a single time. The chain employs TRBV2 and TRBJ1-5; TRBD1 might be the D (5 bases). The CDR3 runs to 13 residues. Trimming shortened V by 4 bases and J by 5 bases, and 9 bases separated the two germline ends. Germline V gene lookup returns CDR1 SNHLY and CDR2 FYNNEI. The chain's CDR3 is CASSARVHQPQHF. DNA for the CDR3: TGTGCCAGCAGTGCCAGGGTCCATCAGCCCCAGCATTTT.

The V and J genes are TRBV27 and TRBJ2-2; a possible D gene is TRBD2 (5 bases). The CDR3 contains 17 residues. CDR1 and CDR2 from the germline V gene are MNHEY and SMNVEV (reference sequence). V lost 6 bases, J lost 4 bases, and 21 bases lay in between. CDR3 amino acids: CASSPRLGSRGTGELFF. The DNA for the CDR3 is TGTGCCAGCAGCCCCCGCCTTGGATCTCGGGGCACCGGGGAGCTGTTTTTT.

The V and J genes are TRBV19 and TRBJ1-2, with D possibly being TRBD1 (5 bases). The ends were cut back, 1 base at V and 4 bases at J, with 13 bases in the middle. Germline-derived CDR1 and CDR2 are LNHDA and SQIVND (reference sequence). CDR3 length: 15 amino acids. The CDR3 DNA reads TGTGCCAGTAGTATAGCTCGACAGTGGGGCTATGGCTACACCTTC. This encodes CASSIARQWGYGYTF. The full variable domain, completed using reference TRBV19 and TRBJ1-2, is DGGITQSPKYLFRKEGQNVTLSCEQNLNHDAMYWYRQDPGQGLRLIYYSQIVNDFQKGDIAEGYSVSREKKESFPLTVTSAQKNPTAFYLCASSIARQWGYGYTFGSGTRLTVV.

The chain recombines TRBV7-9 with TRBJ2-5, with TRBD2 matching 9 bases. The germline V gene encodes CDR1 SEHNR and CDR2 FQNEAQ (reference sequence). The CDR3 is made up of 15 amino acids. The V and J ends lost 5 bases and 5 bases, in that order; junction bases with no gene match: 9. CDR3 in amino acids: CASSPLAGGLETQYF. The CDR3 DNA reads TGTGCCAGCAGCCCTCTGGCGGGAGGGTTGGAGACCCAGTACTTC.

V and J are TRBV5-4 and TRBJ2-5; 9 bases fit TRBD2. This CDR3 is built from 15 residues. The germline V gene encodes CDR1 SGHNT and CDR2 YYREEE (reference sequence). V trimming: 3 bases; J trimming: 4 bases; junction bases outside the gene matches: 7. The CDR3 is CASSSSTSGAETQYF. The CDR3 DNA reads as TGTGCCAGCAGCTCTTCGACTAGCGGAGCAGAGACCCAGTACTTC.

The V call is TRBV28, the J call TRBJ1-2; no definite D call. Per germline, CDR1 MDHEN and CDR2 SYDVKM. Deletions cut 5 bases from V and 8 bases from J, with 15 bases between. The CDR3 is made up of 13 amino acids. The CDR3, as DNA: TGTGCCAGCAGTAACGTTGCGGGTGAAGGCTACACCTTC. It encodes CASSNVAGEGYTF.

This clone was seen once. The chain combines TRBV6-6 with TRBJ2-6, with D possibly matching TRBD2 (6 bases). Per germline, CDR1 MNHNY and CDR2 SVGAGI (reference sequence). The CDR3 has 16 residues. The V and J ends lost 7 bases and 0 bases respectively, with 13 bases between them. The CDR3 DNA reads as TGTGCCAGCACCTTTGGGGGGAACTCTGGGGCCAACGTCCTGACTTTC. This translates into CASTFGGNSGANVLTF.

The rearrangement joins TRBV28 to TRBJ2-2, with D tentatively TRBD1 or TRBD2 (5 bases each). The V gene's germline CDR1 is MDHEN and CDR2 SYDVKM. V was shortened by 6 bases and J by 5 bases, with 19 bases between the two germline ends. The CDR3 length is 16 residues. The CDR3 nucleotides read TGTGCCAGCAGACCAATGGCCGTCGAGGGGACCGGGGAGCTGTTTTTT. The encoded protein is CASRPMAVEGTGELFF.